This T cell receptor (beta chain) was identified during a study of spatial heterogeneity in lung cancer. Study context: In the raw reads, each unique TCR and UMI combination was present more than ten times on average.

This clonotype was counted between two and nine times. Its specificity is not known. Time point of the sample: sample taken at primary tumor resection. General study points: The number of expanded tumor alpha and beta chains correlated with mutation number.

TCRdb passed the 5' RACE reads through MiXCR, listing each CDR3 protein once. The sample holds about 3,700 distinct CDR3 sequences, approximately 4.9% seen once. The TCR originated in a female donor with early-stage non-small cell lung cancer. The specimen comprised lung tumor tissue, sampled at surgery.

The CDR3 DNA reads TGCAGTGCTAGATCGGTCGGCCAAGAGACCCAGTACTTC. It yields the protein CSARSVGQETQYF. V is TRBV20-1 and J is TRBJ2-5; D is unresolved. This CDR3 spans 13 amino acids. Germline V gives CDR1 DFQATT, CDR2 SNEGSKA (reference sequence). The V gene lost 2 bases and the J gene lost 1 base, with 8 bases spanning the gap.